Presented here are 3 T cell receptor beta chains from one specimen sequenced in a study of shared clonotypes between healthy human individuals (dated by TCRdb to about 2020). Library generation was performed with the immunoSEQ multiplex PCR assay. TCRdb holds this immuneACCESS table with in-frame rearrangements only. Some clones are missing; in checked studies, unresolved V genes explain under half, and the rest has no known cause. The sample table holds approximately 1.5 million clones, of which 98% were seen once. Of the sample, approximately 0.4% is held by the ten largest clones. Sequences were obtained from naive CD4+ T cells sorted from blood. The meaning of the sample's cell subset or site label: CD45RA+ positively selected. These receptors came from a man aged 25-45 years in good health.

V usage is TRBV5-8 and J usage is TRBJ1-5, with 9 bases matching TRBD1. The germline CDR1 and CDR2 sequences are SGHTS and YDEGEE. V trimming: 0 bases; J trimming: 5 bases; junction bases outside the gene matches: 3. The CDR3 has 15 residues. The CDR3 nucleotides read TGTGCCAGCAGCTTGGGGGACAGGGAGGATCAGCCCCAGCATTTT. Translated: CASSLGDREDQPQHF.

The chain has TRBV5-1 and TRBJ2-2; 7 bases are a match to TRBD1. The CDR3 contains 18 residues. Germline V gene data show CDR1 as SGHRS and CDR2 as YFSETQ. Trimming cost V 1 base and J 4 bases; bases outside gene matches: 13. CDR3 in DNA: TGCGCCAGCAGCTTGTCGCCGACAGGGTTAGGAAGCACCGGGGAGCTGTTTTTT. It yields the protein CASSLSPTGLGSTGELFF.

The CDR3 reads CASSFSSLGQPQHF. The CDR3 nucleotides are TGTGCCAGCAGTTTTTCAAGTCTAGGACAGCCCCAGCATTTT. The chain has TRBV28 and TRBJ1-5; D is unclear. Germline V gene sequence: CDR1 MDHEN, CDR2 SYDVKM. The CDR3 runs to 14 residues. V shed 3 bases and J shed 7 bases, with 13 bases lying between them.